This T cell receptor (delta chain) was profiled in a study of Vδ1+ human thymocytes. Alphabeta T cells were depleted, then CD3+ Vdelta1+ Vdelta2- thymocytes were FACS-sorted. Germline V gene sequence: CDR1 TSWWSYY, CDR2 QGS. The CDR3 is 19 residues long. V was clipped by 3 bases and J by 8 bases; unmatched bases: 19. Concerning this clone itself: Antigen: not known.

Extracted RNA was reverse transcribed into cDNA. The CDR3 regions were amplified by multiplex PCR from V-gene primers to a constant-region primer. TCRdb re-called clones from the multiplex PCR reads via CATT. Of 70,000 or so delta-chain clones detected, around 30% appear once; the ten largest clones hold under 0.3%. Study findings and constraints: The authors advised highly purified populations and single-cell validation. Thymic TRG and TRD repertoires appeared highly polyclonal. Many TRG clonotypes were shared between donors; TRD repertoires were essentially private.

V usage is TRDV1 and J usage is TRDJ1; 12 nucleotides align to TRDD3. The sequence was obtained from a boy under two years old who had congenital heart surgery. Sample: Vdelta1+ gamma-delta thymocytes from the thymus. Subset reported: FACS-sorted CD3+ TCRalphabeta- TCRVdelta1+ TCRVdelta2- thymocytes. The CDR3 region is CALGDPTLGVWGIRDKLIF. CDR3 DNA sequence: TGTGCTCTTGGGGACCCGACCTTGGGTGTCTGGGGGATACGGGACAAACTCATCTTT.